This T cell receptor (beta chain) derives from a study of cytomegalovirus exposure and HLA in healthy donors. Whole-study results and caveats: Information on immune exposure was restricted to one variable (CMV serostatus). One variant, a missense change in DCLRE1C, was linked in a later analysis to TCR beta V- and J-gene trimming. Most TCR sequences were rare, but some public TCRs occurred in many donors.

This CDR3 has 12 residues. V was pared by 3 bases and J by 0 bases, with 5 bases between. Germline assignment: CDR1 GTSNPN and CDR2 SVGIG (reference sequence). Comments on this clone: Its antigen is not identified.

Primers for the PCR totalled 60 Vbeta and 13 Jbeta. Profiled with immunoSEQ multiplex PCR; TCRdb holds only in-frame clones, not every one. The table includes fewer than 250,000 clones, 70% to 80% detected once. V is TRBV30 and J is TRBJ1-2; D gene uncertain. This TCR was sampled from a man aged 35 to 55 in good health and CMV-seronegative. The material sequenced was PBMCs. For the CDR3, the DNA is TGTGCCTGGAGATCGGCTAACTATGGCTACACCTTC. This codes for CAWRSANYGYTF. Filled out from reference TRBV30 and TRBJ1-2, the complete variable domain reads SQTIHQWPATLVQPVGSPLSLECTVEGTSNPNLYWYRQAAGRGLQLLFYSVGIGQISSEVPQNLSASRPQDRQFILSSKKLLLSDSGFYLCAWRSANYGYTFGSGTRLTVV.